The 8 T cell receptor beta chains in this list originate from one sample, sequenced in a study of shared clonotypes between healthy human individuals (dated by TCRdb to the early 2020s). The library relied on the immunoSEQ multiplex PCR assay. Entries here come from immuneACCESS through TCRdb and include only in-frame sequences with V and J called. Some clones fail to appear in such tables; in the studies checked, an unresolved V gene covers under half of the shortfall, and the cause of the remainder is unknown. Present in this sample are 2,500,000 or so clones, approximately 93% of which were seen just once. The top ten clones comprise around 0.37% of the sample. Material: naive CD4+ T cells from PBMCs. This specimen's cell subset or site label, per the study, means: CD45RA+ positively selected. The receptors were gathered from a man aged 18 to 35 in good health. Some clones in this sample may be carry-over from other donors' samples.

A note on this clone: This sample includes further DNA sequences coding for the same CDR3. V and J are TRBV5-4 and TRBJ2-1; 10 nucleotides align to TRBD2. The V gene's germline CDR1 is SGHNT and CDR2 YYREEE (reference sequence). Trimming took 0 bases from V and 6 from J; bases not matched to a gene: 6. The CDR3 extends over 16 amino acids. The CDR3 sequence is CASSLEAGGPRNEQFF. CDR3 nucleotides: TGTGCCAGCAGCTTGGAAGCGGGAGGGCCGCGCAATGAGCAGTTCTTC.

This chain joins TRBV9 and TRBJ2-1, with TRBD2 matching 11 bases. Germline CDR1 SGDLS, CDR2 YYNGEE. Trimming cost V 0 bases and J 15 bases; bases outside gene matches: 14. The CDR3 length is 16 residues. CDR3 nucleotides: TGTGCCAGCAGCGTAGGTGTATCGACTAGCGGGGAACCTGCGTTCTTC. It is translated as CASSVGVSTSGEPAFF.

Details on this clone: The same CDR3 arises from other DNA sequences in this sample as well. CDR3: CASSLVGSDTQYF. In nucleotides, the CDR3 is TGCGCCAGCAGCTTGGTTGGGTCAGATACGCAGTATTTT. V is TRBV5-1 and J is TRBJ2-3; D is undetermined. Germline CDR1 is SGHRS and CDR2 is YFSETQ. Trimming left V 0 bases short and J 4 bases short, with 6 bases between. The CDR3 is 13 amino acids.

The chain recombines TRBV7-6 with TRBJ2-1; 7 positions match TRBD2. J lost 0 bases, V lost 5 bases, and 4 bases had no gene match. The CDR3 runs to 15 residues. The germline gives CDR1 SGHVS, CDR2 FNYEAQ. CDR3 in amino acids: CASSPSGISYNEQFF. As DNA, the CDR3 is TGTGCCAGCAGCCCCAGCGGGATCTCCTACAATGAGCAGTTCTTC.

J is TRBJ2-3 and V is TRBV13; TRBD1 or TRBD2 may be the D gene (5 bases each). The germline V and J ends were trimmed by 7 bases and 0 bases, with 23 bases remaining between them. The CDR3 contains 18 residues. The V gene's germline CDR1 is PRHDT and CDR2 FYEKMQ (reference sequence). The CDR3: CASIPMASEGWSTDTQYF. CDR3 DNA sequence: TGTGCCAGCATCCCCATGGCCTCAGAGGGGTGGAGCACAGATACGCAGTATTTT.

With respect to this clone: This CDR3 is also generated by other DNA sequences in the sample. The V and J genes are TRBV7-2 and TRBJ2-1, with D unresolved. Trimming took 2 bases from V and 6 from J, leaving 8 bases between them. This CDR3 contains 13 residues. The germline CDR1 and CDR2 sequences are SGHTA and FQGNSA. CDR3 in DNA: TGTGCCAGCAGCTTACTGGCCAGCAATGAGCAGTTCTTC. Translation gives CASSLLASNEQFF.

Remarks on this clone: The sample contains more than one DNA sequence encoding this CDR3. The rearrangement uses TRBV6-5 and TRBJ1-2, with TRBD1 matching 10 bases. Losses at the gene ends were 6 bases for V and 4 bases for J; bases not matched to a gene: 2. The CDR3 runs 13 residues. Per germline, CDR1 MNHEY and CDR2 SVGAGI. DNA of the CDR3: TGTGCCAGCAGCCGGACAGGGGGCTATGGCTACACCTTC. This codes for CASSRTGGYGYTF.

The chain recombines TRBV5-6 with TRBJ2-7; maybe TRBD1 (6 bases). Germline V gene data show CDR1 as SGHDT and CDR2 as YYEEEE. V dropped 0 bases and J dropped 4 bases, with 8 bases sitting between them. The length of the CDR3 is 13 residues. The CDR3, as DNA: TGTGCCAGCAGCTTGGCCCAGGGGTACGAGCAGTACTTC. Translation gives CASSLAQGYEQYF.